This T cell receptor (beta chain) was identified in a study of blood T cell repertoires in COVID-19. Assay: immunoSEQ multiplex PCR; the TCRdb copy retains only in-frame clones and omits some. Here the sample spans 200,000 to 250,000 clones, around 84% being singletons. This clone was seen only once. The CDR3 is made up of 14 amino acids. The ends were cut back, 4 bases at V and 4 bases at J, with 11 bases in the middle. CDR1 SNHLY and CDR2 FYNNEI come from the germline V gene. This receptor was identified in a woman aged 40 to 49 who had recovered from COVID-19. The gene calls are TRBV2 and TRBJ2-1; D perhaps matches TRBD1 (5 bases). The sequenced sample was PBMCs or T cells enriched from blood (not recorded which). The CDR3 bases are TGTGCCAGCAGTGTCGGGCAGGGATACAATGAGCAGTTCTTC. This codes for CASSVGQGYNEQFF.